This T cell receptor beta chain was recorded in a study of shared clonotypes between healthy human individuals (TCRdb year 2020). Regarding the complete study: The cohort included a few men and a couple of women between 18 and 49 years of age. To estimate repertoire size and how much clonotype sharing occurs between individuals, the study deeply sequenced the blood TCR repertoires of 4 to 6 healthy adults. Leukapheresis yielded between about 0.94 and 8.9 billion PBMCs per donor. Per donor, three plates each were used for CD4 naive and CD4 memory, two for CD8 naive, and one for CD8 memory. To increase sequencing depth and limit assay-specific biases, TCR repertoire library preparation and sequencing were carried out by different laboratories using diverse techniques. What the study reported, not specific to this receptor: Pairwise subsampling indicated that sequencing depth was expected to affect the degree of clonotype sharing among donors. Incomplete sequencing was indicated by rarefaction of sorted-subset datasets, despite the large sequencing depth. Naive subsets generally had larger estimated clonotype richness than memory subsets did. Clonotypes shared by all four sorted-subset donors showed higher generation probabilities than non-shared clonotypes. Sampling was limited to blood, and TCR repertoires in tissue likely differ from TCR repertoires in blood. Because the study included a small number of donors, the genetic and exposure-history diversity represented was limited. Sharing across a handful of donors was observed for around 5% of naive CD4, 3% to 3.5% of naive CD8, 2% to 2.5% of memory CD4, and roughly 0.43% of memory CD8 clonotypes.

Using the deep immunoSEQ assay, multiplex PCR amplified TCR CDR3 regions from genomic DNA. Extracted genomic DNA from each cell subset was distributed evenly across all wells of several immunoSEQ 96-well plates, and each plate was treated as a replicate. Each replicate PCR for sorted subsets received around 210 ng genomic DNA, equal to roughly 30,000 T cell genomes. Purified libraries were quantified with a Qubit 3.0 fluorometer, sized on a Bioanalyzer 2100, and re-quantified with the KAPA Library Quantification kit. A separate single-read 150-cycle Illumina NextSeq 550 flow cell was used to sequence each immunoSEQ 96-well plate. The paper's processing steps were these. Because the immunoSEQ output included only junctional sequences and no quality scores, the filtering could not be the same as the filtering used for full-length reads. Sequences were annotated with PyIR, a Python wrapper for IgBLAST v1.9, using IMGT germline references to assign V/J genes and CDR3. Reads with weak V/J assignments (E-value above 1e-6), missing CDR3, stop codons, out-of-frame junctions, or ambiguous translated residues were removed. V3J clonotypes were defined as sequences sharing an identical inferred V gene, J gene, and CDR3 amino acid sequence. The percentage overlap between two repertoires was calculated by dividing the number of shared unique clonotypes by the size of the smaller repertoire. RTK rarefaction, the Chao1 estimator, and Recon v2.1 estimates of unobserved clonotypes were used to assess repertoire richness. For all TCRbeta clonotypes obtained by the gDNA method from several donors, generation probabilities were computed with OLGA. Held by TCRdb, this immuneACCESS table contains in-frame sequences only and omits some clones. Under half of the omission traces to an unresolved V gene where checked; the cause of the rest is unknown. The V and J calls and clone size are taken from that table; D and trimming were inferred from the DNA. For this sample the table gives about 700,000 clones, of which about 90% were detected only once. The ten largest make up about a quarter of the sample.

CD8 naive samples consisted of CD45RO-negative cells that were positively selected for CCR7, yielding a CD45RA+CCR7+ population without TemRA cells. Healthy HIV-negative adults with no recently reported acute infections or vaccinations were included as donors. Only Caucasian adults living in Nashville, Tennessee, USA were represented among the donors. After blood collection by leukapheresis, PBMCs were isolated using Ficoll-Histopaque density gradient centrifugation and then cryopreserved in the vapor phase of liquid nitrogen. Purity and quantity of every magnetically sorted T cell population were checked by analytical flow cytometry. Each sorted fraction had its genomic DNA isolated and then quantified by UV absorbance on a Nanodrop 2000c. In the case of this clone: The antigen it recognizes is unknown. It has no much larger one-base neighbor in the sample; base qualities were not kept.

This sequence was found in a man aged 25 to 45 in good health. The specimen sequenced was naive CD8+ T cells sorted from blood. The cell subset or site label here, explained by the study, means: CD45RA+CCR7+.

The CDR3 reads as follows: CASSLTGGTYGYTF. DNA sequence: TGTGCCAGCAGCTTAACGGGGGGGACATATGGCTACACCTTC. The chain is made from TRBV6-5 and TRBJ1-2, with TRBD1 tentatively as D gene (6 bases match). The CDR3 starts with the cysteine, ends with the phenylalanine, and has 14 residues. CDR3 DNA only is kept here, 42 bases in frame from base 1. Based on the germline V gene, the CDR1 and CDR2 sequences are MNHEY and SVGAGI. V gives up 6 bases and J gives up 5 bases, and the segment between their germline ends measures 16 bases.